This TCR beta chain was identified in a study of T-cell memory formation after mild COVID-19 (dated by TCRdb to the early 2020s). Background for the entire study: TCR sequence clusters from the two donors were largely donor specific. In two donors, T-cell clones that expanded and contracted after mild COVID-19 were followed by sequencing TCRalpha and TCRbeta repertoires longitudinally. Two young, previously healthy adult volunteers made up the cohort, one male and one female. Study-wide conclusions, independent of this receptor: The study included only two mild cases, and larger cohorts that include severe cases with pre-infection samples were judged to be necessary. Whether the second-wave clones peaking on day 37 were SARS-CoV-2 specific was not confirmed. Some responding clones were detected in pre-infection memory, which suggested that pre-existing cross-reactive memory T cells had joined the SARS-CoV-2 response. Clones that contracted from day 15 to 85 showed balanced CD4/CD8 phenotypes, whereas a second wave of clones that expanded from day 15 to 37 leaned towards CD4+. Contracting CD4+ clones turned up mainly in the CM and EM memory subsets, whereas EMRA was where CD8+ clones were enriched.

Ficoll-Paque density gradient centrifugation was used to isolate PBMCs. The sequencer was an Illumina NovaSeq 6000. TCRalpha and TCRbeta cDNA libraries were constructed by 5'RACE with constant-segment primers, with sample barcodes and unique molecular identifiers being introduced. Trizol reagent was used to extract RNA from every sample. Library amplification was performed in two PCR steps, and a second sample barcode and Illumina TruSeq adapters were introduced in the second step. The libraries were sequenced on an Illumina NovaSeq using 2 x 150 bp paired-end reads. Processing in the source paper ran as follows. Reads were demultiplexed and collapsed into UMI-guided consensus sequences with migec v1.2.7. Using mixcr v2.1.11, UMI consensuses were aligned to TRA and TRB V and J templates and then assembled into clonotypes. A clonotype was counted as expanded or contracted only when both edgeR and NoisET called the clonotype significant, with the noise models trained on biological replicates. For edgeR calls, the thresholds were a false discovery rate-adjusted p below 0.01 and a log2 fold-change of 1. As an exploratory analysis of dynamics, max-normalized trajectories of the 1000 most abundant clonotypes were examined by PCA with hierarchical clustering. Each responding clone was given a CD4 or CD8 phenotype based on the CD4+ and CD8+ repertoires, which had been sequenced separately. TCRdb handled the public reads itself, with Q25 trimming in fastp and clone calling in MiXCR, and kept productive beta chains. Each record represents a unique CDR3 protein, reported with the most common genes and DNA among its rows. TCRdb's processing, not the study's, gives the V and J calls here. The sample table contains hundreds of thousands of distinct CDR3 sequences; only one count was recorded for roughly 26% of them. About 10% of the sample goes to the ten largest clones.

In regard to this clonotype: Its antigen is currently not known. It has no much larger one-base neighbor in the sample; base qualities were not kept.

Sequences DFQATT (CDR1) and SNEGSKA (CDR2) are obtained from the germline V gene (reference sequence). From the cysteine up to the phenylalanine, the CDR3 has a length of 15 residues. Just CDR3 DNA is preserved here, 45 bases in frame from base 1. V is reduced by 6 bases and J by 5 bases, leaving a spacing of 22 bases between them. This clonotype originated in an adult woman who had mild COVID-19 (a few samples of this study predate the infection). The sample titles of this study are shuffled in the database, so cell type and time point are left out; the donor was told from shared clones. The specimen was PBMCs or a T cell subset sorted from them (not recorded which). This chain is built from TRBV20-1 and TRBJ1-1, with TRBD1 as a weak D call on 5 bases. The sequence in DNA is TGCAGTGCCCGAGTACCCCAGGGAGGGAAGACTGAAGCTTTCTTT. It translates as CSARVPQGGKTEAFF.